The entry below describes one TCR beta chain. Germline CDR1 is SGHRS and CDR2 is YFSETQ. The junction had 5 bases not matched to a gene; V was cut back by 0 bases and J by 6 bases. CDR3 length: 15 amino acids. Enrolled during active infection, Seattle patients were then followed longitudinally. Study processing details: Nucleated cell counts were estimated from reference gene primer amplification. Assay used: immunoSEQ multiplex PCR; TCRdb lists only in-frame clones, some missing. Clone size and the V and J calls come from that table; the DNA yielded D and trimming. Found here are 250,000 to 400,000 clones, approximately 89% of them singletons; the top ten hold about 1.5%. The sample comes from a study of blood T cell repertoires in COVID-19. On the study more broadly: T cells, B-cell-depleted T cells, or PBMCs provided the cDNA or gDNA that served as material.

This clonotype was obtained from a woman in her 30s with COVID-19, enrolled during active disease. The specimen sequenced was peripheral blood. The rearrangement joins TRBV5-1 to TRBJ1-5, with 8 positions matching TRBD1. DNA of the CDR3: TGCGCCAGCAGCTTGGCTGGACAGGGTGGTCAGCCCCAGCATTTT. Amino acids: CASSLAGQGGQPQHF.